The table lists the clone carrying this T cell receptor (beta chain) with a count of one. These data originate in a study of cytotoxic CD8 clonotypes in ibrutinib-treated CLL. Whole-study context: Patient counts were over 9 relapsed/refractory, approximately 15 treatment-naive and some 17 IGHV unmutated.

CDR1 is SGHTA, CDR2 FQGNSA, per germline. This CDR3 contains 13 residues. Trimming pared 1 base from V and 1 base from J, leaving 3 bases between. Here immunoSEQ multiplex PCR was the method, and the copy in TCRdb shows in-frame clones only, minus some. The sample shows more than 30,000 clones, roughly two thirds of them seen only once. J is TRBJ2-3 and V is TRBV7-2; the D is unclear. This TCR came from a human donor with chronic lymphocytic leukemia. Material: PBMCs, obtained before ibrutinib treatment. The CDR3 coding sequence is TGTGCCAGCAGCTTAGGGGGCACAGATACGCAGTATTTT. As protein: CASSLGGTDTQYF.